The 9 T cell receptor beta chains presented below share a single source sample, sequenced in a study of T-cell memory formation after mild COVID-19. TCRdb analysed the 5' RACE reads with MiXCR anew, one entry per CDR3 protein. This sample has under 5,000 distinct CDR3 sequences; about 24% occur once, and the top ten carry around 2.1%. Sequenced sample: PBMCs or a T cell subset sorted from them (not recorded which). The receptors were sampled from an adult who had mild COVID-19 (a few samples of this study predate the infection). Cell type and time point are not known.

Sample share makes this clonotype medium-sized (0.01 to 0.1%). This chain joins TRBV20-1 and TRBJ1-5, with TRBD1 matching 9 bases. The CDR3 spans 13 residues. The V segment lost 6 bases and the J segment 7 bases; nucleotides outside the gene matches: 7. From germline, CDR1 is DFQATT and CDR2 SNEGSKA (reference sequence). DNA of the CDR3: TGCAGTGCCCACAGGGGGCTGGGACAGCCCCAGCATTTT. Amino acid sequence: CSAHRGLGQPQHF.

This clonotype is medium-sized in the sample. This rearrangement joins TRBV7-9 to TRBJ1-1, with 7 bases that match TRBD1. V was pared by 5 bases and J by 3 bases, with 6 bases of the junction left unmatched. The CDR3 is made up of 14 amino acids. Germline CDR1 reads SEHNR; CDR2 reads FQNEAQ (reference sequence). The CDR3, as DNA: TGTGCCAGCAGCCGGCGGGACAGTGACACTGAAGCTTTCTTT. This translates into CASSRRDSDTEAFF.

By share, this clonotype counts as medium-sized (0.01 to 0.1%). The chain combines TRBV5-1 with TRBJ2-5; D possibly corresponds to TRBD1 (6 bases). The V end was cut by 4 bases, the J end by 0 bases, with 19 bases between. This CDR3 spans 17 amino acids. Germline CDR1 is SGHRS and CDR2 is YFSETQ. This chain's CDR3 is CASSPTRTDLYQETQYF. The CDR3 nucleotides read TGCGCCAGCAGCCCAACCCGGACAGACCTTTACCAAGAGACCCAGTACTTC.

This clonotype rates as medium-sized. V gene TRBV4-1 combines with J gene TRBJ1-5; 7 bases align to TRBD1. V trimming: 2 bases; J trimming: 0 bases; junction bases outside the gene matches: 10. Per germline, CDR1 MGHRA and CDR2 YSYEKL. The length of the CDR3 is 18 residues. CDR3 sequence (DNA): TGCGCCAGCAGCCAAACCCACCTGGGGGACAGTAGCAATCAGCCCCAGCATTTT. This gives the protein CASSQTHLGDSSNQPQHF.

By proportion, this clonotype is medium-sized (0.01 to 0.1%). The CDR3 nucleotides read TGCAGTGCTAGTTACGTGGATTATGGCTACACCTTC. This encodes CSASYVDYGYTF. This chain uses TRBV20-1 with TRBJ1-2; D is undetermined. The CDR3 loop spans 12 amino acids. CDR1 DFQATT and CDR2 SNEGSKA come from the germline V gene (reference sequence). The V end was cut by 3 bases, the J end by 5 bases, with 10 bases between.

This clonotype counts as medium-sized. The genes are TRBV11-2 and TRBJ2-3, with 8 nucleotides matching TRBD1. V was pared by 5 bases and J by 0 bases, with 7 bases of the junction left unmatched. The CDR3 runs 16 residues. Per the germline V gene, CDR1 is SGHAT and CDR2 is FQNNGV. For the CDR3, the DNA is TGTGCCAGCAGCCCAGTCTGGACAGGGAGCACAGATACGCAGTATTTT. Translation gives CASSPVWTGSTDTQYF.

This clonotype qualifies as medium-sized. The V and J genes are TRBV12-3 or TRBV12-4 and TRBJ2-3; weak D call: TRBD2 (6 bases). The CDR3 is 13 amino acids. V was trimmed by 6 bases and J by 6 bases, leaving 13 bases between them. CDR3 DNA: TGTGCCAGCAGCCCCAGTGGGGGGGATACGCAGTATTTT. It yields the protein CASSPSGGDTQYF.

The CDR3 sequence: CASSAPGQGSIQYF. CDR3 coding DNA: TGCGCCAGCAGCGCGCCGGGACAGGGCTCCATTCAGTACTTC. The chain links TRBV5-1 to TRBJ2-4, with TRBD1 matching 9 bases. Germline-derived CDR1 and CDR2 are SGHRS and YFSETQ. V was clipped by 4 bases and J by 9 bases; unmatched bases: 8. The CDR3 has 14 amino acids.

V is TRBV5-1 and J is TRBJ2-5, with TRBD2 identical over 10 bases. The CDR3 extends over 17 amino acids. Germline trimming cut 2 bases from V and 5 bases from J; bases unmatched to any gene: 12. Germline values: CDR1 SGHRS, CDR2 YFSETQ. This CDR3 is CASSLTLLAGTRETQYF. CDR3 nucleotide sequence: TGCGCCAGCAGCTTAACCTTACTAGCGGGGACTCGTGAGACCCAGTACTTC.